This T cell receptor (beta chain) is drawn from a study of beta chain features in type 1 diabetes. With 0 bases removed from V and 3 bases from J, the gap between germline ends came to 3 bases. This CDR3 has 12 amino acids. The germline gives CDR1 SGHRS, CDR2 YFSETQ. Reverse transcription of all isolated RNA meant that expressed TCRB transcripts were sequenced. Clones were read by immunoSEQ multiplex PCR, and TCRdb kept only the in-frame ones, dropping some. The table records over 300,000 clones, approximately 8% of them present only once. The chain couples TRBV5-1 to TRBJ2-5; D gene uncertain. The sequencing sample was made of central memory CD4+ T cells from blood. This receptor was obtained from a woman under 30 in good health. CDR3 bases: TGCGCCAGCAGCTTGGGGGAAGAGACCCAGTACTTC. Translation gives CASSLGEETQYF.